This is a list of T cell receptor beta chains from one sample in a study of lymphopenia after photon versus proton radiotherapy. The protocol was immunoSEQ multiplex PCR, while the TCRdb copy is restricted to in-frame clones and leaves out a portion. The sample has 68,000 or so clones, more than 75% seen once; the top ten hold around 2.6%. The sample was peripheral blood, taken from a patient treated with photon-based radiotherapy. Receptor source: a woman in her seventies with pancreatic cancer. Both conserved end residues are trimmed from each CDR3. Fields, in order: J gene, V gene, CDR3 length, CDR3 protein.

TRBJ2-1 | TRBV27 | 11 | ASGDSTSNEQF
TRBJ1-5 | TRBV4-1 | 13 | ASSQGEQGIQPQH
TRBJ2-2 | TRBV7-9 | 10 | APRGNTGELF
TRBJ1-2 | TRBV28 | 12 | ASSPMVRNYGYT
TRBJ1-2 | TRBV29-1 | 9 | SVWGHYGYT
TRBJ1-4 | TRBV29-1 | 12 | SVALTGTNEKLF
TRBJ2-7 | TRBV28 | 13 | ASSLGGAHSYEQY
TRBJ2-7 | TRBV5-6 | 14 | ASSLERVFPSYEQY
TRBJ2-1 | TRBV28 | 13 | ASSLAATTYNEQF
TRBJ1-2 | TRBV19 | 13 | ASSTQQGIGSGYT
TRBJ1-1 | TRBV4-2 | 14 | ASSQDVRQLNTEAF
TRBJ2-1 | TRBV18 | 15 | ASSPGLLGRANNEQF
TRBJ2-3 | TRBV11-1 | 13 | ASSLEPASTDTQY
TRBJ1-5 | TRBV5-8 | 11 | ASSLRGNQPQH
TRBJ2-1 | TRBV10-3 | 15 | AIASPGTSGSYNEQF
TRBJ1-5 | TRBV27 | 13 | ASSPRGPSNQPQH
TRBJ2-7 | TRBV5-1 | 12 | ASSLGLVSYEQY